The clone carrying this TCR beta chain was recorded many times. Its target is unknown. The V end lost 5 bases, the J end lost 0 bases, and 16 bases lay between the germline ends. This CDR3 region has 15 residues. CDR1 is DFQATT and CDR2 is SNEGSKA in the germline V gene (reference sequence). The TCR beta libraries were generated through quantitative 5'-RACE incorporating molecular barcodes. In TCRdb, the 5' RACE reads were re-called with MiXCR into one record per CDR3 protein. The top ten hold 25% to 30% of the sample, which has 180,000 or so distinct CDR3 sequences, approximately 10% seen once. This specimen belongs to a study of CD8 T cells in ankylosing spondylitis. Study results and caveats: According to the report, clones linked to the disease were significantly enriched in matched synovial fluid samples taken from ankylosing spondylitis patients. In reactive arthritis synovial fluid and blood, some motif variants had been reported before.

J is TRBJ1-1 and V is TRBV20-1; D perhaps matches TRBD1 (5 bases). This sequence originates from a male donor with ankylosing spondylitis or in good health (not recorded which). The sequenced material came from blood, either unsorted or a sorted T cell fraction (not recorded which). The CDR3 protein is CSARWDPVLNTEAFF. The CDR3 DNA sequence: TGCAGTGCTCGTTGGGACCCGGTACTGAACACTGAAGCTTTCTTT.